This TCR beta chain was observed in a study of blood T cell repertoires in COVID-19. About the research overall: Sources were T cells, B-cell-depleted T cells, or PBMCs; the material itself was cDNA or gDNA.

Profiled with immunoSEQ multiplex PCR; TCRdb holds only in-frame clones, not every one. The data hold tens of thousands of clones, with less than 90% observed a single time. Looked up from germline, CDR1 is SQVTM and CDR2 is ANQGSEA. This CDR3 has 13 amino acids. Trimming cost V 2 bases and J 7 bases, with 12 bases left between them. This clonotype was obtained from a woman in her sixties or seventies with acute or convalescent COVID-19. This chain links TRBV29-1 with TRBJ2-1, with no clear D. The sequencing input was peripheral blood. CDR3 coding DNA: TGCAGCGTTGAACGCGGCTCAAGAAATGAGCAGTTCTTC. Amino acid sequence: CSVERGSRNEQFF.